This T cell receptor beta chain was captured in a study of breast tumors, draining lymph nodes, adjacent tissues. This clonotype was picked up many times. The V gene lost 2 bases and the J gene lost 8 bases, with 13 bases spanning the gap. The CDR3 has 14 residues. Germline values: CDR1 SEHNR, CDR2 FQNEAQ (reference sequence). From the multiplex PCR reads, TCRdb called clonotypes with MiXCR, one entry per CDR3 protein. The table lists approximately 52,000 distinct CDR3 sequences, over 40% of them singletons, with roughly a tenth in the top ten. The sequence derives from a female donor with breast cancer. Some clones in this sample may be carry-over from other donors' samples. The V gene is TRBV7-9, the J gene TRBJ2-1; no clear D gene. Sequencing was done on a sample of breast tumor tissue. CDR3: CASSLSQALDEQFF. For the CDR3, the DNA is TGTGCCAGCAGCTTATCCCAAGCCTTAGATGAGCAGTTCTTC.